These 7 T cell receptor beta chains share one sample of origin, sequenced in a study of T cell responses to AZD1222 COVID-19 vaccine (dated by TCRdb to the early 2020s). The method behind the library was the immunoSEQ multiplex PCR assay. Sourced from immuneACCESS, this table was stored by TCRdb with only in-frame sequences that have V and J called. A share of the clones is absent; for the studies checked, an unresolved V gene accounts for under half, and the remainder has no known explanation. In all, the sample holds about 210,000 clones, and about 94% of those were seen once. 1.7% of the sample belongs to the ten largest clones. Explained via the paper, the time point label denotes: about 28 days (+/-7) after the second vaccine dose. The label giving this sample's treatment or condition can be read as: meningococcal conjugate vaccine given as trial control. The sample here was peripheral blood, taken 28 days after the second dose of the MenACWY control vaccine. The receptors derive from an adult who received the MenACWY meningococcal vaccine as a control.

The sample holds one count of this clone. V and J are TRBV30 and TRBJ1-6, with 8 nucleotides matching TRBD1. The ends lost 2 bases at V and 7 bases at J; junction bases unmatched: 4. Looked up from germline, CDR1 is GTSNPN and CDR2 is SVGIG (reference sequence). This CDR3 has 14 residues. The CDR3 DNA is TGTGCCTGGAGTCAGGACAGGGTGAATTCACCCCTCCACTTT. This codes for CAWSQDRVNSPLHF.

The chain uses TRBV18 and TRBJ1-5, with D tentatively TRBD1 (5 bases). The V gene's germline CDR1 is KGHSH and CDR2 LQKENI. The CDR3 covers 14 residues. Trimming cost V 5 bases and J 6 bases, with 14 bases left between them. CDR3 sequence (DNA): TGTGCCAGCTCAGCACAGGATCCGGGTCAGCCCCAGCATTTT. It specifies CASSAQDPGQPQHF.

The chain couples TRBV30 to TRBJ1-1; TRBD1 might be the D (5 bases). The CDR3 sequence is 10 residues long. The germline gives CDR1 GTSNPN, CDR2 SVGIG (reference sequence). CDR3 DNA: TGTGCTCCACCGGGGGGAAAAGCTTTCTTT. Translated: CAPPGGKAFF.

This chain links TRBV6-5 with TRBJ1-2, with no clear D. Germline CDR1 MNHEY, CDR2 SVGAGI. The CDR3 has 15 amino acids. The germline V and J ends were trimmed by 6 bases and 5 bases, with 19 bases remaining between them. The CDR3 spells CASRPGPEESYGYTF. The CDR3 bases are TGTGCCAGCAGACCTGGACCCGAGGAAAGTTATGGCTACACCTTC.

The chain carries TRBV7-9 and TRBJ1-6; D gene uncertain. Germline CDR1 is SEHNR and CDR2 is FQNEAQ (reference sequence). The CDR3 spans 14 residues. V lost 1 base, J lost 7 bases, and 8 bases lay in between. The CDR3 loop reads CASSLDTDNSPLHF. The CDR3, as DNA: TGTGCCAGCAGCTTAGACACAGACAATTCACCCCTCCACTTT.

The CDR3 nucleotides read TGTGCCAGCAGCCGGGACAGGGGATCCGAAGCTTTCTTT. Translation: CASSRDRGSEAFF. The chain links TRBV6-5 to TRBJ1-1, with TRBD1 matching 10 bases. V dropped 6 bases and J dropped 8; count of bases not matched to a gene: 6. The CDR3 runs to 13 residues. CDR1 and CDR2 from the germline V gene are MNHEY and SVGAGI.

This rearrangement joins TRBV5-6 to TRBJ2-7, with D tentatively TRBD2 (5 bases). The V end lost 0 bases, the J end lost 4 bases, and 14 bases lay between the germline ends. From germline, CDR1 is SGHDT and CDR2 YYEEEE. CDR3 size: 15 residues. The CDR3 sequence is CASSLESSGGYEQYF. The CDR3 DNA follows: TGTGCCAGCAGCTTGGAGTCCAGCGGAGGATACGAGCAGTACTTC. Using reference TRBV5-6 and TRBJ2-7 for the parts outside the CDR3, the full variable domain is DAGVTQSPTHLIKTRGQQVTLRCSPKSGHDTVSWYQQALGQGPQFIFQYYEEEERQRGNFPDRFSGHQFPNYSSELNVNALLLGDSALYLCASSLESSGGYEQYFGPGTRLTVT.